This TCR beta chain originates from a study of CD8 T cells in ankylosing spondylitis. Study-level findings and limits: Some of these motif variants have turned up before, in reports on reactive arthritis synovial fluid and blood. Disease-linked clones were reportedly significantly enriched in matched ankylosing spondylitis synovial fluid. Disease-linked clones bore a CD8+ phenotype, appearing relatively rarely in peripheral blood.

Comments on this clonotype: The antigen remains unidentified.

Quantitative 5'-RACE with molecular barcodes was used to make the TCR beta libraries. TCRdb independently ran MiXCR on the 5' RACE reads; one entry per CDR3 protein. The sample lists some 250,000 distinct CDR3 sequences, roughly a quarter occurring once. This clonotype was sampled from a male donor with ankylosing spondylitis or in good health (not recorded which). Sequenced sample: blood, either unsorted or a sorted T cell fraction (not recorded which).

CDR3: CAISESHPGTTTQYEQYF. The CDR3 DNA follows: TGTGCCATCAGTGAGTCCCATCCCGGGACGACAACCCAATACGAGCAGTACTTC. The rearrangement uses TRBV10-3 and TRBJ2-7; D may correspond to TRBD1 or TRBD2 (5 bases each). The germline gives CDR1 ENHRY, CDR2 SYGVKD. With 0 bases removed from V and 4 bases from J, the gap between germline ends came to 22 bases. The CDR3 totals 18 residues.